The 12 T cell receptor beta chains listed next were all sequenced from one sample in a study of shared clonotypes between healthy human individuals (dated by TCRdb to the early 2020s). The library was obtained by the immunoSEQ multiplex PCR assay. TCRdb holds this immuneACCESS table with in-frame rearrangements only. Some clones are missing; in checked studies, unresolved V genes explain under half, and the rest has no known cause. The sample table holds about 680,000 clones, of which about three quarters were seen once. 1.5% to 2% of the sample belongs to the ten largest clones. Sequencing input: memory CD4+ T cells sorted from blood. Read against the paper, the sample's cell subset or site label means: CD45RA-negative fraction. These receptors were collected from a woman aged 25 to 39 in good health.

This clone was seen at least ten times. This sequence joins TRBV4-2 and TRBJ2-5, with 9 bases matching TRBD2. There are 16 residues in the CDR3. The germline gives CDR1 LGHNA, CDR2 YNFKEQ. V lost 0 bases and J lost 4; bases outside the gene matches: 6. The CDR3: CASSQEGDSGRETQYF. For the CDR3, the DNA is TGTGCCAGCAGCCAAGAGGGGGATAGCGGGAGAGAGACCCAGTACTTC.

This clone was counted a single time. The chain has TRBV5-1 and TRBJ1-2; TRBD1 matches at 7 bases. J gave up 5 bases and V 4 bases, and 8 bases lay outside the gene matches. CDR3 length: 14 residues. CDR1 is SGHRS and CDR2 is YFSETQ in the germline V gene. The CDR3 spells CASSPDRPPYGYTF. The CDR3 DNA follows: TGCGCCAGCAGCCCGGACAGGCCTCCGTATGGCTACACCTTC.

The V call is TRBV9, the J call TRBJ2-2; D not resolved. The V and J ends lost 4 bases and 12 bases respectively, with 7 bases between them. Germline CDR1 and CDR2: SGDLS and YYNGEE. The CDR3 sequence is 10 residues long. The CDR3 here is CASSPPKLFF. The CDR3 bases are TGTGCCAGCAGCCCCCCCAAGCTGTTTTTT.

This clone has just a few counts. This chain connects TRBV28 to TRBJ2-7; 8 positions agree with TRBD2. The CDR3 sequence is 17 residues long. The germline CDR1 and CDR2 sequences are MDHEN and SYDVKM. V lost 4 bases to trimming and J lost 3 bases; unmatched junction nucleotides: 14. The CDR3 DNA reads as TGTGCCAGCAGTTATCGTATCGGGGGGGGCAGCCACTACGAGCAGTACTTC. Amino acid sequence: CASSYRIGGGSHYEQYF.

The V and J genes are TRBV29-1 and TRBJ2-7; TRBD2 is a possible D gene (6 bases). The CDR3 is made up of 15 amino acids. CDR1 SQVTM and CDR2 ANQGSEA come from the germline V gene. V lost 5 bases and J 2 bases, leaving 19 bases between the germline ends. CDR3 in DNA: TGCAGCGTTAAAACTCCACGGGGGAACACCTACGAGCAGTACTTC. Amino acid sequence: CSVKTPRGNTYEQYF.

This clone was counted only a few times. CDR3 residues: CASSIRVGRWDNEQFF. DNA for the CDR3: TGTGCCAGTAGTATCAGGGTAGGGCGGTGGGACAATGAGCAGTTCTTC. The chain is built from TRBV19 and TRBJ2-1; D may be TRBD1 (5 bases). The V end lost 3 bases, the J end lost 5 bases, and 17 bases lay between the germline ends. Germline CDR1 reads LNHDA; CDR2 reads SQIVND (reference sequence). This CDR3 comprises 16 residues.

This rearrangement joins TRBV7-2 to TRBJ2-5; the match to TRBD1 covers 8 bases. CDR3 length: 16 residues. With 0 bases clipped from V and 1 base from J, the junction kept 4 bases outside the gene matches. Germline CDR1 is SGHTA and CDR2 is FQGNSA. The CDR3 loop reads CASSLASRGLQETQYF. DNA of the CDR3: TGTGCCAGCAGCTTAGCCTCCAGGGGGCTCCAAGAGACCCAGTACTTC.

The chain uses TRBV6-1 and TRBJ2-1; 7 positions match TRBD2. Trimming took 1 base from V and 10 from J; bases not matched to a gene: 7. The CDR3 covers 14 residues. Germline V gives CDR1 MNHNS, CDR2 SASEGT. The CDR3 loop reads CASSEVLAGTEQFF. The CDR3 DNA sequence: TGTGCCAGCAGTGAAGTATTAGCGGGTACCGAGCAGTTCTTC.

The chain combines TRBV5-1 with TRBJ2-1; 7 bases fit TRBD1. This CDR3 has 14 amino acids. CDR1 is SGHRS, CDR2 YFSETQ, per germline. V lost 0 bases to trimming and J lost 5 bases; unmatched junction nucleotides: 2. The CDR3: CASSLAGTDNEQFF. The CDR3 DNA is TGCGCCAGCAGCTTGGCCGGGACAGACAATGAGCAGTTCTTC.

The rearrangement joins TRBV6-5 to TRBJ2-2; possibly TRBD2 for D (6 bases). Germline values: CDR1 MNHEY, CDR2 SVGAGI. V lost 7 bases, J lost 3 bases, and 15 bases lay in between. The CDR3 has 15 amino acids. CDR3 region: CASKGGSTDTGELFF. In nucleotides, the CDR3 is TGTGCCAGCAAAGGAGGGAGCACGGACACCGGGGAGCTGTTTTTT.

This clone was seen repeatedly, ten times or more. Other DNA sequences within the sample encode an identical CDR3. The gene calls are TRBV5-6 and TRBJ2-2; 7 bases fit TRBD1. The CDR3 is 16 amino acids. Germline CDR1 is SGHDT and CDR2 is YYEEEE. J gave up 0 bases and V 2 bases, and 4 bases lay outside the gene matches. CDR3 protein: CASSFTGTANTGELFF. The CDR3, as DNA: TGTGCCAGCAGCTTTACCGGGACAGCGAACACCGGGGAGCTGTTTTTT.

The genes are TRBV6-6 and TRBJ2-5; no definite D call. The CDR3 covers 14 residues. Germline assignment: CDR1 MNHNY and CDR2 SVGAGI (reference sequence). The germline V and J ends were trimmed by 6 bases and 3 bases, with 14 bases remaining between them. The CDR3 bases are TGTGCCAGCAGCCCGTCATGGGGTAAAGAGACCCAGTACTTC. This encodes CASSPSWGKETQYF.